The present T cell receptor beta chain was sequenced within a study of cytotoxic CD8 clonotypes in ibrutinib-treated CLL. Whole-study context: Patients attained approximately 24 partial and 2 complete responses; at median about 74 months, around 15 remained remitted while 12 progressed. Points from the study as a whole: Shared public clonotypes were rare, and on treatment they either got smaller or stayed the same. Clonality climbed at ibrutinib response, then dropped toward baseline at progression. Pretreatment clonality was elevated relative to age-matched healthy donors and paralleled circulating CD8+ T-cell counts.

Germline trimming cut 8 bases from V and 6 bases from J; bases unmatched to any gene: 13. The germline V gene encodes CDR1 ENHRY and CDR2 SYGVKD. The CDR3 spans 16 residues. About this clone itself: Its target is unknown.

Repertoires were generated with immunoSEQ multiplex PCR, while TCRdb's copy carries only in-frame clones and drops some. The sample has around 41,000 clones; under 80% are singletons. The clonotype originates from a human donor with chronic lymphocytic leukemia. The specimen was PBMCs, collected at disease progression, from a patient treated with ibrutinib. The rearrangement uses TRBV10-3 and TRBJ2-2; 9 positions match TRBD2. In DNA form, the CDR3 reads TGTGCCATCGGAAGACAGGCGGGGGGGGAAGCCGGGGAGCTGTTTTTT. Its translation: CAIGRQAGGEAGELFF.